This entry is about one T cell receptor beta chain. Its antigen is still unknown. This record comes from a study of CD8 T cells in ankylosing spondylitis. General study points: Ankylosing spondylitis blood seemed to carry a telltale TCR beta motif made of roughly eight highly homologous variants.

TCRdb reprocessed the 5' RACE reads via MiXCR and lists one record per CDR3 protein. In the table there are under 250,000 distinct CDR3 sequences, approximately 7.4% of which are singletons. The length of the CDR3 is 15 residues. Germline V CDR1 and CDR2: DFQATT, SNEGSKA (reference sequence). The junction had 8 bases not matched to a gene; V was cut back by 0 bases and J by 3 bases. Sequencing was carried out using blood, either unsorted or a sorted T cell fraction (not recorded which). The TCR comes from a male donor with ankylosing spondylitis. The rearrangement joins TRBV20-1 to TRBJ2-7, with 7 bases matching TRBD1. The CDR3 region is CSAREVQGDLYEQYF. The CDR3 DNA follows: TGCAGTGCTAGAGAGGTTCAGGGGGACCTCTACGAGCAGTACTTC.